Included here is one T cell receptor (beta chain) sequence, with context. PCR involved 60 Vbeta and 13 Jbeta primers. Sequencing was performed with immunoSEQ multiplex PCR; in TCRdb, only in-frame clones are kept and a portion is missing. Here the sample spans about 67,000 clones, 60% to 80% being singletons. Germline assignment: CDR1 MNHEY and CDR2 SMNVEV (reference sequence). The CDR3 has 14 residues. Trimming stripped 5 bases from V and 1 base from J, with 9 bases between. The entry originates in a study of cytomegalovirus exposure and HLA in healthy donors. Overall study: An analysis done earlier identified fewer than 140 million unique TCR beta sequences from about 179 million T cells.

The clonotype originates from a man aged 55 to 70 in good health and CMV-seropositive. Sequencing used PBMCs. The chain couples TRBV27 to TRBJ2-1; D call uncertain. The CDR3 nucleotides read TGTGCCAGCAGTCCCTCGGTTTCCTACAATGAGCAGTTCTTC. Its protein is CASSPSVSYNEQFF.